The rows below give T cell receptor beta chains drawn from one sample of a study of technical replicates of blood from a few donors. Produced via immunoSEQ multiplex PCR; TCRdb's table is partial and in-frame only. The data show about 73,000 clones, 93% seen once. The sample was T cells isolated from PBMCs. The receptors were sampled from a human donor in good health. The CDR3 runs from the conserved cysteine through the conserved F or W. Fields, in order: clone size, D gene, V gene, J gene, CDR3 length, CDR3 DNA, CDR3 protein. The D gene is left open where the match is weak. Only part of the rows carry a size: once, few, many, or a class if the clone is expanded.

clone size: -
D gene: TRBD1
V gene: TRBV5-4
J gene: TRBJ1-4
CDR3 length: 14
CDR3 DNA: TGTGCCAGCAGCTTGGCAGGGGGCTCACGAAAACTGTTTTTT
CDR3 protein: CASSLAGGSRKLFF

clone size: -
D gene: -
V gene: TRBV5-1
J gene: TRBJ2-5
CDR3 length: 14
CDR3 DNA: TGCGCCAGCAGCTTGAGTGGGGGCGGCGAGACCCAGTACTTC
CDR3 protein: CASSLSGGGETQYF

clone size: -
D gene: -
V gene: TRBV5-1
J gene: TRBJ1-3
CDR3 length: 17
CDR3 DNA: TGCGCCAGCAGCTTGGCCCCCACAGGGATCTCTGGAAACACCATATATTTT
CDR3 protein: CASSLAPTGISGNTIYF

clone size: -
D gene: -
V gene: TRBV10-3
J gene: TRBJ1-6
CDR3 length: 17
CDR3 DNA: TGTGCCCCCCACGGTATACCGGGACACCGGACTAATTCACCCCTCCACTTT
CDR3 protein: CAPHGIPGHRTNSPLHF

clone size: -
D gene: -
V gene: TRBV5-1
J gene: TRBJ2-3
CDR3 length: 15
CDR3 DNA: TGCGCCAGCAGCTTGGCCGGACTGGGTTTAGATACGCAGTATTTT
CDR3 protein: CASSLAGLGLDTQYF

clone size: -
D gene: -
V gene: TRBV5-4
J gene: TRBJ2-7
CDR3 length: 15
CDR3 DNA: TGTGCCAGCAGCTCCAAAGGACAGACTTCCTACGAGCAGTACTTC
CDR3 protein: CASSSKGQTSYEQYF

clone size: -
D gene: TRBD1
V gene: TRBV28
J gene: TRBJ1-1
CDR3 length: 15
CDR3 DNA: TGTGCCAGCAGTTTACTACAGGGGGCCTCCGATGAAGCTTTCTTT
CDR3 protein: CASSLLQGASDEAFF

clone size: -
D gene: -
V gene: TRBV5-8
J gene: TRBJ2-2
CDR3 length: 12
CDR3 DNA: TGTGCCAGCAGCTTGGTCGACTGGGAGCTGTTTTTT
CDR3 protein: CASSLVDWELFF

clone size: -
D gene: -
V gene: TRBV4-2
J gene: TRBJ2-2
CDR3 length: 15
CDR3 DNA: TGTGCCAGCAGCCAAGAAAAACCACGCAGCGGGGAGCTGTTTTTT
CDR3 protein: CASSQEKPRSGELFF

clone size: few
D gene: -
V gene: TRBV18
J gene: TRBJ1-3
CDR3 length: 14
CDR3 DNA: TGTGCCAGCTCAGGCCAGGGCTCCGGAAACACCATATATTTT
CDR3 protein: CASSGQGSGNTIYF

clone size: -
D gene: TRBD1
V gene: TRBV4-1
J gene: TRBJ2-7
CDR3 length: 15
CDR3 DNA: TGCGCCAGCAGCCAAGGGTTTGGGACAGGGTACGAGCAGTACTTC
CDR3 protein: CASSQGFGTGYEQYF

clone size: -
D gene: -
V gene: TRBV6-4
J gene: TRBJ2-3
CDR3 length: 14
CDR3 DNA: TGTGCCAGCAGTGCGAGGCGGGGAACAGATACGCAGTATTTT
CDR3 protein: CASSARRGTDTQYF

clone size: -
D gene: -
V gene: TRBV7-3
J gene: TRBJ2-7
CDR3 length: 16
CDR3 DNA: TGTGCCAGCATGGGGAGTTTACCGGGAGATACGGGCGAGCAGTACTTC
CDR3 protein: CASMGSLPGDTGEQYF

clone size: -
D gene: -
V gene: TRBV28
J gene: TRBJ1-5
CDR3 length: 15
CDR3 DNA: TGTGCCAGCAACATTCCCGCCAGGGGCCTGGGTTCCCAGCATTTT
CDR3 protein: CASNIPARGLGSQHF

clone size: -
D gene: TRBD2
V gene: TRBV10-2
J gene: TRBJ2-1
CDR3 length: 13
CDR3 DNA: TGCGCCAGCCTTGGGACTAGCGGAAATGAGCAGTTCTTC
CDR3 protein: CASLGTSGNEQFF

clone size: once
D gene: -
V gene: TRBV11-3
J gene: TRBJ2-2
CDR3 length: 15
CDR3 DNA: TGTGCCAGCAGCTTACACAGTCAGAACACCGGGGAGCTGTTTTTT
CDR3 protein: CASSLHSQNTGELFF

clone size: -
D gene: -
V gene: TRBV5-6
J gene: TRBJ2-7
CDR3 length: 12
CDR3 DNA: TGTGCCAGCAGCTGGTGGAGCTACGAGCAGTACTTC
CDR3 protein: CASSWWSYEQYF

clone size: -
D gene: TRBD1
V gene: TRBV2
J gene: TRBJ1-4
CDR3 length: 13
CDR3 DNA: TGTGCCAGCAGTGCAGCAGGGGGCGGAAAACTGTTTTTT
CDR3 protein: CASSAAGGGKLFF

clone size: once
D gene: -
V gene: TRBV2
J gene: TRBJ1-6
CDR3 length: 15
CDR3 DNA: TGTGCCAGCAGTACTCGACAGGAGGCAAATTCACCCCTCCACTTT
CDR3 protein: CASSTRQEANSPLHF

clone size: -
D gene: -
V gene: TRBV19
J gene: TRBJ2-5
CDR3 length: 15
CDR3 DNA: TGTGCCAGTAGTCACCGGGACACCGGGAAAGAGACCCAGTACTTC
CDR3 protein: CASSHRDTGKETQYF

clone size: -
D gene: TRBD1
V gene: TRBV6-5
J gene: TRBJ1-2
CDR3 length: 14
CDR3 DNA: TGTGCCAGCAGTTATTCCGGGACAGGGACTGGCTACACCTTC
CDR3 protein: CASSYSGTGTGYTF

clone size: -
D gene: TRBD1
V gene: TRBV5-1
J gene: TRBJ1-1
CDR3 length: 13
CDR3 DNA: TGCGCCAGCAGCCTGGGACAGGTTGGCGAAGCTTTCTTT
CDR3 protein: CASSLGQVGEAFF

clone size: -
D gene: -
V gene: TRBV9
J gene: TRBJ1-2
CDR3 length: 12
CDR3 DNA: TGTGCCAGCAGCGAGACAGGAACAAGCTACACCTTC
CDR3 protein: CASSETGTSYTF

clone size: -
D gene: TRBD2
V gene: TRBV5-1
J gene: TRBJ2-7
CDR3 length: 15
CDR3 DNA: TGCGCCAGCAGCCCCGGCCTAGCGGTTGGCTACGAGCAGTACTTC
CDR3 protein: CASSPGLAVGYEQYF

clone size: -
D gene: -
V gene: TRBV10-1
J gene: TRBJ2-1
CDR3 length: 19
CDR3 DNA: TGCGCCAGCAGCACTATCCTTCCAGGGGCCAGTAGCTCCTACAATGAGCAGTTCTTC
CDR3 protein: CASSTILPGASSSYNEQFF

clone size: -
D gene: -
V gene: TRBV2
J gene: TRBJ1-4
CDR3 length: 13
CDR3 DNA: TGTGCCAGCTTTCAGCTGCAGGATGAAAAACTGTTTTTT
CDR3 protein: CASFQLQDEKLFF

clone size: -
D gene: -
V gene: TRBV7-9
J gene: TRBJ2-3
CDR3 length: 15
CDR3 DNA: TGTGCCAGTATACCGGGACACATTTTTCGGGATACGCAGTATTTT
CDR3 protein: CASIPGHIFRDTQYF

clone size: -
D gene: TRBD1
V gene: TRBV25-1
J gene: TRBJ2-7
CDR3 length: 13
CDR3 DNA: TGTGCCAGCAGCCCCGGGACAGACTACGAGCAGTACTTC
CDR3 protein: CASSPGTDYEQYF

clone size: -
D gene: -
V gene: TRBV13
J gene: TRBJ2-1
CDR3 length: 17
CDR3 DNA: TGTGCCAGCAGTATCACCGGGGTAGCGGTGGGTAACAATGAGCAGTTCTTC
CDR3 protein: CASSITGVAVGNNEQFF

clone size: once
D gene: -
V gene: TRBV9
J gene: TRBJ1-6
CDR3 length: 14
CDR3 DNA: TGTGCCAGCTCGTCTAAAGCTTTGCATTCACCCCTCCACTTT
CDR3 protein: CASSSKALHSPLHF

clone size: -
D gene: -
V gene: TRBV28
J gene: TRBJ1-1
CDR3 length: 11
CDR3 DNA: TGTGCCAGCAGGCAAAACAGAGAAGCTTTCTTT
CDR3 protein: CASRQNREAFF

clone size: -
D gene: TRBD1
V gene: TRBV5-1
J gene: TRBJ2-7
CDR3 length: 14
CDR3 DNA: TGCGCCAGCAGCTACGGACAGGGGGCCTACGAGCAGTACTTC
CDR3 protein: CASSYGQGAYEQYF

clone size: -
D gene: TRBD2
V gene: TRBV9
J gene: TRBJ2-2
CDR3 length: 16
CDR3 DNA: TGTGCCAGCAGCGTAGAGACTAGCGGGAGAACCGGGGAGCTGTTTTTT
CDR3 protein: CASSVETSGRTGELFF

clone size: few
D gene: -
V gene: TRBV11-2
J gene: TRBJ1-2
CDR3 length: 14
CDR3 DNA: TGTGCCAGCAGCTTAGTACAGGGTACCTATGGCTACACCTTC
CDR3 protein: CASSLVQGTYGYTF

clone size: -
D gene: -
V gene: TRBV7-8
J gene: TRBJ2-7
CDR3 length: 16
CDR3 DNA: TGTGCCAGCAGCTCGCTGACCAGGGGACCTTCTTCCGACCAGTACTTC
CDR3 protein: CASSSLTRGPSSDQYF

clone size: once
D gene: -
V gene: TRBV30
J gene: TRBJ1-1
CDR3 length: 12
CDR3 DNA: TGTGCCTGGAGTCCGACCGGGGATGAAGCTTTCTTT
CDR3 protein: CAWSPTGDEAFF

clone size: -
D gene: -
V gene: TRBV25-1
J gene: TRBJ1-1
CDR3 length: 12
CDR3 DNA: TGTGCCAGCAGTGGGGGGGGCACTGAAGCTTTCTTT
CDR3 protein: CASSGGGTEAFF

clone size: -
D gene: -
V gene: TRBV29-1
J gene: TRBJ2-7
CDR3 length: 12
CDR3 DNA: TGCAGCGTTGGAATACAGAGCTACGAGCAGTACTTC
CDR3 protein: CSVGIQSYEQYF

clone size: -
D gene: TRBD1
V gene: TRBV5-4
J gene: TRBJ1-1
CDR3 length: 17
CDR3 DNA: TGTGCCAGCGGGAACAGACAGGGGATGGCCCTGAACACTGAAGCTTTCTTT
CDR3 protein: CASGNRQGMALNTEAFF

clone size: -
D gene: TRBD1
V gene: TRBV6-4
J gene: TRBJ2-3
CDR3 length: 15
CDR3 DNA: TGTGCCAGCACCCCCCGGGACAGGGACGTAGATACGCAGTATTTT
CDR3 protein: CASTPRDRDVDTQYF

clone size: -
D gene: -
V gene: TRBV5-1
J gene: TRBJ2-1
CDR3 length: 15
CDR3 DNA: TGCGCCAGCAGCTTAGGCGGAAGCTCCTACAATGAGCAGTTCTTC
CDR3 protein: CASSLGGSSYNEQFF

clone size: -
D gene: -
V gene: TRBV5-1
J gene: TRBJ1-4
CDR3 length: 15
CDR3 DNA: TGCGCCAGCAGCTCAGGGCTTCTCGGGAATGAAAAACTGTTTTTT
CDR3 protein: CASSSGLLGNEKLFF